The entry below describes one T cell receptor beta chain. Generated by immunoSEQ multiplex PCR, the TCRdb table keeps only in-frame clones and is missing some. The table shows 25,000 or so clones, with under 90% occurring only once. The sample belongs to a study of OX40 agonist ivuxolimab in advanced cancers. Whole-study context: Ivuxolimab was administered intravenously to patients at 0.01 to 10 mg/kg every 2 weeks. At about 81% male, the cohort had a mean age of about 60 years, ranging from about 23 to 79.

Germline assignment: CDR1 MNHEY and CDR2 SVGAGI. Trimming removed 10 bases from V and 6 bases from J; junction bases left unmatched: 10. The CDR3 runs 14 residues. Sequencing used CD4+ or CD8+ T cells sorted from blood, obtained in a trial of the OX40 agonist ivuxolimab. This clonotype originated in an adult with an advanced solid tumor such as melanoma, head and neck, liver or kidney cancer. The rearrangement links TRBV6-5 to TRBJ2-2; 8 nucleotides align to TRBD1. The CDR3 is CAIAPQGAAGELFF. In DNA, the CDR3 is TGTGCCATAGCCCCCCAGGGGGCTGCCGGGGAGCTGTTTTTT.